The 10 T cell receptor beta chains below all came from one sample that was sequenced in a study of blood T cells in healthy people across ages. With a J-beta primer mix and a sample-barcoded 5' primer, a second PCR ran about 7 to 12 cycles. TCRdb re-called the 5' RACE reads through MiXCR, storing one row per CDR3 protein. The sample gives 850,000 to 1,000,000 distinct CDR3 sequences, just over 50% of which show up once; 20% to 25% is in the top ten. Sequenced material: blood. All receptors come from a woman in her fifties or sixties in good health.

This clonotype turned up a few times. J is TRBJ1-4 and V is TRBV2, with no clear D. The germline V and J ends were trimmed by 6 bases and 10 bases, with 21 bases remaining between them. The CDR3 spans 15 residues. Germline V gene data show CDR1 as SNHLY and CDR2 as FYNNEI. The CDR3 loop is CASSGSKAYLGKLFF. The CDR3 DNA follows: TGTGCCAGCAGCGGGAGCAAAGCCTATTTGGGAAAACTGTTTTTT.

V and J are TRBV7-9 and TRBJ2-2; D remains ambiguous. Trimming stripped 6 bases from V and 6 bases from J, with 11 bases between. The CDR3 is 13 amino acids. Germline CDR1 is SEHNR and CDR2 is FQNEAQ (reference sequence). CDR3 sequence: CASRVATAGELFF. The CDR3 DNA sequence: TGTGCCAGCAGAGTAGCCACAGCCGGGGAGCTGTTTTTT.

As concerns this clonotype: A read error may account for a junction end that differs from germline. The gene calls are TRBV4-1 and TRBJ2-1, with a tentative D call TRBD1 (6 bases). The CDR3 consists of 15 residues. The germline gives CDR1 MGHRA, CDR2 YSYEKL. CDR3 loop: CASSQPRNREHEQFF. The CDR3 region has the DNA TGTGCCAGCAGCCAGCCAAGAAACAGGGAACATGAGCAGTTCTTC.

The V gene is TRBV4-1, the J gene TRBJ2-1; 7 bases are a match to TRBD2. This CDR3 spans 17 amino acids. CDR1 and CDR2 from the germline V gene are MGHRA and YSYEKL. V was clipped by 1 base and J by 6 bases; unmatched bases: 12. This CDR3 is CASSQGPRRGRFNEQFF. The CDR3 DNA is TGCGCCAGCAGCCAAGGACCTCGGCGCGGGAGATTCAATGAGCAGTTCTTC.

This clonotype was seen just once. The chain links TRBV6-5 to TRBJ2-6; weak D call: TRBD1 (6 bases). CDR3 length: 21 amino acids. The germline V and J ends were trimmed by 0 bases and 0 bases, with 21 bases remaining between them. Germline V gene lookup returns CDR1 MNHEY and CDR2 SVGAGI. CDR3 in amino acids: CASSYSSVYQGLSSGANVLTF. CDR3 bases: TGTGCCAGCAGTTACTCCTCGGTCTATCAGGGGCTGTCCTCTGGGGCCAACGTCCTGACTTTC.

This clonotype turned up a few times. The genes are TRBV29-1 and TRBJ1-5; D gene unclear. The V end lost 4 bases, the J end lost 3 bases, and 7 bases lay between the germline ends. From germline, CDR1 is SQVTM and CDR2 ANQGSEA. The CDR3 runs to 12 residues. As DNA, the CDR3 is TGCAGCGTTGGGCAGGACAATCAGCCCCAGCATTTT. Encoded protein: CSVGQDNQPQHF.

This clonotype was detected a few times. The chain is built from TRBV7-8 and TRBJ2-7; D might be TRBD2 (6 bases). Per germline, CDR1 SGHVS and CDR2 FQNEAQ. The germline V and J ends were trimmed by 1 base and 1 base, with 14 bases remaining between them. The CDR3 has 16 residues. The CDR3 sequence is CASSLGVRDSSYEQYF. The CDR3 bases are TGTGCCAGCAGCTTAGGAGTCCGGGACTCATCCTACGAGCAGTACTTC.

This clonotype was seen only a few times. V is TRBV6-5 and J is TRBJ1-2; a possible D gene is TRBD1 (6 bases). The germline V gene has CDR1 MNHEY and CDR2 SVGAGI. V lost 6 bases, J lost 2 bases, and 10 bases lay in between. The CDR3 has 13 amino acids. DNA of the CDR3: TGTGCCAGCAGGAGGGGACAAAACTATGGCTACACCTTC. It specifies CASRRGQNYGYTF.

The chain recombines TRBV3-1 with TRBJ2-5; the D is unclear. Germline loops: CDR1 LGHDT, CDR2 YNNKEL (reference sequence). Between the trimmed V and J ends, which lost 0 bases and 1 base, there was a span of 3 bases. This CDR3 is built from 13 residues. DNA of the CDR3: TGTGCCAGCAGCCAAGATACCCAAGAGACCCAGTACTTC. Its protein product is CASSQDTQETQYF.

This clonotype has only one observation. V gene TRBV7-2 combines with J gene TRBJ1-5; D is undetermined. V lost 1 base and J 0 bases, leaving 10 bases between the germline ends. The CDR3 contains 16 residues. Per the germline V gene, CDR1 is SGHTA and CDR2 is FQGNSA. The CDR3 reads CASSLGSQVSNQPQHF. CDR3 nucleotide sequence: TGTGCCAGCAGCTTAGGGAGCCAGGTTAGCAATCAGCCCCAGCATTTT.